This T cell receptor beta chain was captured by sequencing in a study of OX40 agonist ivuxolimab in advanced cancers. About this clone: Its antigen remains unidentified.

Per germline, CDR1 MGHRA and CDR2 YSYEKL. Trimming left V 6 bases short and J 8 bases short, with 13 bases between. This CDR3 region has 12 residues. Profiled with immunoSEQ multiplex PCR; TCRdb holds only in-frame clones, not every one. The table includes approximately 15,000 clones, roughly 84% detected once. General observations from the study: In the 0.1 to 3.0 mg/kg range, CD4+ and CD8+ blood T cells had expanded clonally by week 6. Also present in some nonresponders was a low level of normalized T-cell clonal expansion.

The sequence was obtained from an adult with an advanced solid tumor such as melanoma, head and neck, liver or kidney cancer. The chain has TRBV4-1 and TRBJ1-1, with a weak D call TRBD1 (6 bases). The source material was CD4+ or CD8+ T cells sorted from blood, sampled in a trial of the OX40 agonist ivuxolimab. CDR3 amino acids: CASRKDGTEAFF. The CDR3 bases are TGCGCCAGCAGAAAAGACGGGACAGAAGCTTTCTTT.